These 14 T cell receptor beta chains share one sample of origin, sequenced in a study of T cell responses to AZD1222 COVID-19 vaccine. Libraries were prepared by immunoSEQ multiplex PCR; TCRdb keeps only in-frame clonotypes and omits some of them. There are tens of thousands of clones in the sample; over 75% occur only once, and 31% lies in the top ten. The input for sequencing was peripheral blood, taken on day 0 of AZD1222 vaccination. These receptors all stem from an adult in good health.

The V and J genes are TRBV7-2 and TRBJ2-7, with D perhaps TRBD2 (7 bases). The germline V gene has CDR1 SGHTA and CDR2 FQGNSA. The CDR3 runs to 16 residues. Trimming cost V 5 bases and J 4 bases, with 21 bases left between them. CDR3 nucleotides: TGTGCCAGCAGCCCTGGGGGCGGCGGGAGACAATACGAGCAGTACTTC. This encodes CASSPGGGGRQYEQYF.

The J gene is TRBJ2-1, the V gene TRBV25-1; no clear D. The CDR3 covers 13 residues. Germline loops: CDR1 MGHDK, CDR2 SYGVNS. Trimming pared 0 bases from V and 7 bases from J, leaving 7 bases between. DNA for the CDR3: TGTGCCAGCAGTGAATATTGGGGTAATGAGCAGTTCTTC. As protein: CASSEYWGNEQFF.

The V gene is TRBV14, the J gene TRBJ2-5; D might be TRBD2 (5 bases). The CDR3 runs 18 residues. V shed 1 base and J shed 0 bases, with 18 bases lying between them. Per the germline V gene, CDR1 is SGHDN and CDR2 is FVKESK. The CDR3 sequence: CASSQAPTDRDDQETQYF. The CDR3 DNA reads TGTGCCAGCAGCCAAGCCCCAACCGACCGGGATGACCAAGAGACCCAGTACTTC.

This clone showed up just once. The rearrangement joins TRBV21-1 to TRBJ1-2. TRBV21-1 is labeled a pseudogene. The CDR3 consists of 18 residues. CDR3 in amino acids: CASSKFIYMGIEPGGYTF. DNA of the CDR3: TGTGCCAGCAGCAAATTCATCTATATGGGGATTGAGCCGGGTGGCTACACCTTC.

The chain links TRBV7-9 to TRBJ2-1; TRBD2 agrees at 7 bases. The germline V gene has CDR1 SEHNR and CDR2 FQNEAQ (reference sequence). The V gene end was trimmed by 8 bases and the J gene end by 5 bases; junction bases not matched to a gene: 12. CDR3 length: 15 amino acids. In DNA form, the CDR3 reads TGTGCCAGCCTCTTTCCCGGGAGGATGGACAATGAGCAGTTCTTC. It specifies CASLFPGRMDNEQFF.

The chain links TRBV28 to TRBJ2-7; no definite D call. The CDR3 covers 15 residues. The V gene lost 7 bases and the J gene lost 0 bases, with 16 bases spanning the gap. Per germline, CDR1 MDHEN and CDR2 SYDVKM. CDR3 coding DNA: TGTGCCAGCACCGTGAGAATGGGCAGCTCCTACGAGCAGTACTTC. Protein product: CASTVRMGSSYEQYF.

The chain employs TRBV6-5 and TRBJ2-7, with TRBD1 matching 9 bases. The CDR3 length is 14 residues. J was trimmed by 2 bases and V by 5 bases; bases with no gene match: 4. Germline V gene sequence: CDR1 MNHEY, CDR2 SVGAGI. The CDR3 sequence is CASSIQGATYEQYF. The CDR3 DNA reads TGTGCCAGCAGTATACAGGGGGCCACCTACGAGCAGTACTTC.

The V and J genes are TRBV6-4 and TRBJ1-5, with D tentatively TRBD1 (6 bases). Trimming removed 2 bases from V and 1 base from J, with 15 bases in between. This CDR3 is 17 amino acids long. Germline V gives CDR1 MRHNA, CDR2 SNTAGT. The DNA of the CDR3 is TGTGCCAGCAGTGACGGTGAGGGGGATGGGAGCAATCAGCCCCAGCATTTT. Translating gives CASSDGEGDGSNQPQHF.

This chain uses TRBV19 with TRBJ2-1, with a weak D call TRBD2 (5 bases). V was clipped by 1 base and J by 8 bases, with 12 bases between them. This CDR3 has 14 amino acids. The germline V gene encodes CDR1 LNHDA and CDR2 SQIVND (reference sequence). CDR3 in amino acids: CASSIGTFNDEQFF. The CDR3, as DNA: TGTGCCAGTAGTATAGGGACTTTTAACGATGAGCAGTTCTTC.

The CDR3 loop reads CASSQDRRGQPQHF. The CDR3 region has the DNA TGTGCCAGCAGCCAAGATAGACGAGGACAGCCCCAGCATTTT. The chain couples TRBV3-1 (or the pseudogene TRBV3-2) to TRBJ1-5; no clear D gene. This CDR3 comprises 14 residues. Trimming removed 0 bases at V and 7 bases at J, with 10 bases between. The germline V gene encodes CDR1 LGHDT and CDR2 YNNKEL (reference sequence).

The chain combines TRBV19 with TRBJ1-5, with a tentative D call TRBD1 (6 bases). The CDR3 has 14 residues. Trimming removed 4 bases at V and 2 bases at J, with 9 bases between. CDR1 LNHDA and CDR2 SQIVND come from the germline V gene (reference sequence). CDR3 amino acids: CASSSYRGNQPQHF. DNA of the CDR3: TGTGCCAGTAGTAGTTACAGGGGCAATCAGCCCCAGCATTTT.

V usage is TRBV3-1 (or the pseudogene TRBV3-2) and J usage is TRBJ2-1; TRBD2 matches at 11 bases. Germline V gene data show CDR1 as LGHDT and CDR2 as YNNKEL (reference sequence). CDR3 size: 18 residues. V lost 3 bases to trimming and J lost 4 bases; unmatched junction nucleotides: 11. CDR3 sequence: CASSHEYLTSGKYNEQFF. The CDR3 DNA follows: TGTGCCAGCAGCCATGAGTACCTGACTAGCGGGAAATACAATGAGCAGTTCTTC.

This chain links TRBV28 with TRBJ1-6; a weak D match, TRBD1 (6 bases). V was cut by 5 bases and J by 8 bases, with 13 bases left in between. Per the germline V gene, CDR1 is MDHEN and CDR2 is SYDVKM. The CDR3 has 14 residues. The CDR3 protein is CASSGQSSHSPLHF. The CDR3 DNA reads TGTGCCAGCAGTGGACAGTCCTCACATTCACCCCTCCACTTT.

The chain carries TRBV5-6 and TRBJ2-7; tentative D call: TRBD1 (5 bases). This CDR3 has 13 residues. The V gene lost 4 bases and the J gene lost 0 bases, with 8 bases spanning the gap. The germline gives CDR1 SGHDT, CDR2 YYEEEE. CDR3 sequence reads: CASSRQYSYEQYF. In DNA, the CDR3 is TGTGCCAGCAGCCGACAGTACTCCTACGAGCAGTACTTC.